These 15 T cell receptor beta chains were sequenced from one sample in a study of neurological immune-mediated disorders. TCRdb passed the 5' RACE reads through MiXCR, listing each CDR3 protein once. The sample has some 25,000 distinct CDR3 sequences; about 13% are singletons. Time point meaning: technical triplicate 1. Sequenced: CD4+ T cells from blood. The receptors stem from a female donor with HTLV-1-associated myelopathy (HAM/TSP).

This clonotype was found many times. This chain uses TRBV3-1 with TRBJ2-2, with 7 positions matching TRBD1. From germline, CDR1 is LGHDT and CDR2 YNNKEL (reference sequence). The CDR3 contains 14 residues. Germline trimming cut 6 bases from V and 0 bases from J; bases unmatched to any gene: 1. CDR3 loop: CASRGGPNTGELFF. In nucleotides, the CDR3 is TGTGCCAGCAGAGGGGGCCCGAACACCGGGGAGCTGTTTTTT.

In this sample, this clonotype turned up many times. The chain employs TRBV20-1 and TRBJ2-3; 10 bases map to TRBD2. V shed 6 bases, J shed 4 bases, and the junction held 16 bases outside the gene matches. Germline CDR1 DFQATT, CDR2 SNEGSKA (reference sequence). CDR3 length: 17 residues. CDR3 in DNA: TGCAGTGCGAAACTAGCGGGGTCTTTCTCAGCGGCAGATACGCAGTATTTT. Protein sequence: CSAKLAGSFSAADTQYF.

This clonotype was seen ten or more times. The rearrangement uses TRBV12-3 or TRBV12-4 and TRBJ2-7; 9 nucleotides match TRBD1. The V gene end was trimmed by 3 bases and the J gene end by 5 bases; junction bases not matched to a gene: 8. This CDR3 has 15 amino acids. CDR3 bases: TGTGCCAGCAGTTTGGGGGGACAGGGTGTCCACGAGCAGTACTTC. Its translation is CASSLGGQGVHEQYF.

This clonotype was counted at least ten times. This chain connects TRBV5-1 to TRBJ2-5, with 8 bases aligning to TRBD2. Per the germline V gene, CDR1 is SGHRS and CDR2 is YFSETQ. J gave up 2 bases and V 5 bases, and 11 bases lay outside the gene matches. The CDR3 extends over 16 amino acids. The CDR3 is CASRLLLTSGQETQYF. CDR3 nucleotide sequence: TGCGCCAGCAGACTCCTCCTTACTAGCGGACAAGAGACCCAGTACTTC.

This clonotype appeared many times. V usage is TRBV7-2 and J usage is TRBJ2-1, with 8 bases aligning to TRBD2. This CDR3 region has 15 residues. V was clipped by 5 bases and J by 8 bases; unmatched bases: 11. Looked up from germline, CDR1 is SGHTA and CDR2 is FQGNSA. The CDR3 here is CASSGYRGGAYEQFF. In DNA form, the CDR3 reads TGTGCCAGCAGCGGATACCGGGGGGGCGCTTATGAGCAGTTCTTC.

This clonotype was seen at least ten times. This sequence joins TRBV12-3 or TRBV12-4 and TRBJ1-4, with TRBD1 as a possible D gene (5 bases). The CDR3 runs to 18 residues. The V and J ends lost 6 bases and 1 base respectively, with 21 bases between them. The CDR3 DNA follows: TGTGCCAGCAGGCTAGGGGCCCAGATTATAGGAACTAATGAAAAACTGTTTTTT. Translating it yields CASRLGAQIIGTNEKLFF.

The sample holds many counts of this clonotype. The chain joins TRBV20-1 to TRBJ2-2; TRBD2 is a possible D gene (6 bases). Deletions cut 3 bases from V and 6 bases from J, with 11 bases between. Germline lookup yields CDR1 DFQATT and CDR2 SNEGSKA (reference sequence). This CDR3 spans 13 amino acids. The CDR3 region is CSARGGFAGELFF. In DNA, the CDR3 is TGCAGTGCTAGGGGGGGTTTCGCCGGGGAGCTGTTTTTT.

In this sample, this clonotype turned up many times. The chain employs TRBV20-1 and TRBJ2-1; weak D call: TRBD2 (5 bases). Germline loops: CDR1 DFQATT, CDR2 SNEGSKA (reference sequence). V was trimmed by 5 bases and J by 4 bases, leaving 9 bases between them. The CDR3 has 12 amino acids. The CDR3: CSARRDYNEQFF. The CDR3 DNA is TGCAGTGCTCGCCGGGATTACAATGAGCAGTTCTTC.

The chain couples TRBV7-2 to TRBJ2-7; TRBD2 matches at 10 bases. This CDR3 contains 12 residues. Germline loops: CDR1 SGHTA, CDR2 FQGNSA. J was trimmed by 6 bases and V by 8 bases; bases with no gene match: 4. The CDR3 region has the DNA TGTGCCAGCTTACTAGCGGGGCGCGAGCAGTACTTC. It yields the protein CASLLAGREQYF.

This clonotype was recorded many times. J is TRBJ1-5 and V is TRBV7-2; 8 bases align to TRBD1. The CDR3 has 15 amino acids. V lost 5 bases and J lost 3; bases outside the gene matches: 6. Germline V gene sequence: CDR1 SGHTA, CDR2 FQGNSA. CDR3 residues: CASSQNRGDNQPQHF. For the CDR3, the DNA is TGTGCCAGCAGCCAAAACAGGGGGGACAATCAGCCCCAGCATTTT.

This clonotype showed up many times. This rearrangement joins TRBV7-9 to TRBJ2-1; D is possibly TRBD2 (5 bases). CDR3 size: 13 residues. Between the trimmed V and J ends, which lost 3 bases and 6 bases, there was a span of 9 bases. The germline V gene encodes CDR1 SEHNR and CDR2 FQNEAQ (reference sequence). For the CDR3, the DNA is TGTGCCAGCAGCTTTGAAAGCGGCAATGAGCAGTTCTTC. This codes for CASSFESGNEQFF.

The table lists this clonotype with many counts. This sequence joins TRBV5-5 and TRBJ1-6; 9 nucleotides align to TRBD1. The trim removed 7 bases at V and 9 bases at J, leaving 8 bases unmatched. Per germline, CDR1 SGHKS and CDR2 YYEKEE (reference sequence). This CDR3 spans 14 amino acids. In DNA form, the CDR3 reads TGTGCCAGCGACAGGGGGATTAATCCTTCACCCCTCCACTTT. It translates to CASDRGINPSPLHF.

This clonotype was seen at least ten times. The gene calls are TRBV7-9 and TRBJ1-5; D is possibly TRBD1 (6 bases). Deletions cut 0 bases from V and 4 bases from J, with 10 bases between. CDR3 length equals 15 residues. Per germline, CDR1 SEHNR and CDR2 FQNEAQ (reference sequence). CDR3 nucleotides: TGTGCCAGCAGCTTAGCGCAGGGGCCGAATCAGCCCCAGCATTTT. It specifies CASSLAQGPNQPQHF.

The chain uses TRBV20-1 and TRBJ2-7; D is perhaps TRBD2 (7 bases). The CDR3 is 14 residues long. Trimming removed 2 bases at V and 6 bases at J, with 17 bases between. CDR1 is DFQATT, CDR2 SNEGSKA, per germline (reference sequence). DNA of the CDR3: TGCAGTGCTAGATATCCGGGGGGCCACGTCGAGCAGTACTTC. It specifies CSARYPGGHVEQYF.

There are a few counts of this clonotype. The V gene is TRBV5-1, the J gene TRBJ2-2; 9 bases fit TRBD1. CDR1 is SGHRS, CDR2 YFSETQ, per germline. Unmatched junction bases numbered 2, after V lost 5 bases and J lost 3 bases. This CDR3 has 14 amino acids. The CDR3 nucleotides read TGCGCCAGCAGTCGGACAGGGGACACCGGGGAGCTGTTTTTT. Translation: CASSRTGDTGELFF.